This T cell receptor (beta chain) came from a study of STAT3 mutations in large granular lymphocyte leukemia (dated by TCRdb to between 2018 and 2021). Turning to the overall study: About half of the T-LGLL patients who underwent longitudinal sequencing carried canonical activating STAT3 mutations. Each patient was sequenced at an average of roughly 4.1 time points, ranging from 2 to 8 samplings. Patients with T-cell large granular lymphocyte leukemia underwent serial deep sequencing of TCRbeta CDR3 and STAT3 to reconstruct clonal hierarchy and dynamics. One or more immunosuppressive therapy regimens were given to more than half of T-LGLL patients, and hematologic response was seen in around 40% of the treated patients. More than 15 representative T-LGLL cases were selected from an initial cohort of about 200 LGL patients for longitudinal TCRbeta and STAT3 sequencing. As controls within the study, two patients with natural killer LGL leukemia were also sequenced longitudinally. What the research found in general, with its limitations: Because codominant clonotypes persisted in some patients, a small but highly pathogenic clone may have been missed. Because no samples were available when a clone first appeared, clonal expansion had to be inferred from samplings taken at other points. In several patients, dominant TCR clone burden exceeded STAT3 mutant burden, suggesting STAT3 mutation arose secondarily within a pre-expanded clone. At least one immunodominant TCRbeta clonotype was identified in every T-LGLL patient, and multiple immunodominant subclonotypes were identified in about half of the T-LGLL patients. The linking of therapy response to changes in TCR clonal burden was complicated by variable intervals between samplings and differing treatment regimens. In about 30% of the 18 patients, TCR clonotype switching occurred after therapy, and every newly emerging clone was STAT3 wild type.

The same DNA, extracted from blood mononuclear cells, served for both the TCR sequencing and the STAT3 sequencing. This clone was seen a handful of times. Its cognate antigen has yet to be identified. One base away there is no much larger clone; base qualities are not given. TCRbeta libraries were sequenced on an Illumina MiSeq, and an average of about 42,000 productive templates per sample was obtained. Multiplex PCR amplification was used to generate TCRbeta CDR3 libraries with the immunoSEQ assay. Concerning the study's data processing: Following a previously defined approach, repertoire diversity was calculated, and values close to 0 point to extremely monoclonal samples. TCRdb mirrors the immuneACCESS table, restricted to in-frame sequences. Some clones are absent from its copies; in checked studies, under half trace to an unresolved V gene, and the reason for the others is unknown. Clonal size and the V and J genes are those of that table, whereas D and trimming came from the DNA. The sample table holds 25,000 to 30,000 clones, of which about 80% were seen once. The ten most abundant clones make up about 32% of the sample.

Based on the germline V gene, the CDR1 and CDR2 sequences are SGHTA and FQGNSA. V is reduced by 1 base and J by 5 bases, leaving a spacing of 16 bases between them. The CDR3 numbers 16 residues from cysteine through phenylalanine. The entry retains the CDR3 DNA only, 48 bases that are in frame from base 1. This chain is built from TRBV7-2 and TRBJ2-3, and possibly TRBD2, on 6 matching bases. The sequenced material came from peripheral blood mononuclear cells. This TCR came from a woman in her forties or fifties with T-cell large granular lymphocyte leukemia. Some clones in this sample may be carry-over from other donors' samples. The age is the age at diagnosis. This receptor carries the CDR3 CASSLGPVAGRDTQYF. Here is the DNA: TGTGCCAGCAGCTTAGGCCCGGTCGCGGGACGAGATACGCAGTATTTT.